This TCR beta chain derives from a study of T cells in Graves' hyperthyroidism and ophthalmopathy. Germline V gene lookup returns CDR1 WNHNN and CDR2 SYGVQD (reference sequence). The CDR3 contains 14 residues. Trimming took off 4 bases at V and 3 bases at J, with 13 bases between the two ends. The source material, RNA transcripts, was used to amplify TCR beta CDR3 regions. The HTBI set primed first-round TCR CDR3 RT-PCR. TCRdb re-derived calls from the multiplex PCR reads in MiXCR, one entry per CDR3 protein. The data contain 300,000 to 500,000 distinct CDR3 sequences, 15% of them singletons. Points on this clonotype: A much larger clone differs from this one at a single base, so this may be a read error.

Uncontrolled infection, other autoimmune disease, pregnancy or lactation disqualified patients from enrolment. Source material for PBMCs was roughly 10 ml fresh peripheral blood. The sequence came from a woman in her twenties or thirties with Graves' hyperthyroidism. The V call is TRBV10-1, the J call TRBJ2-7, with D unclear. The specimen was blood. The CDR3 coding sequence is TGCGCCAGCAGTGCCCGGGTAAACCGCTACGAGCAGTACTTC. Translated: CASSARVNRYEQYF.